One and the same sample provided the 18 T cell receptor beta chains below, sequenced in a study of cytomegalovirus exposure and HLA in healthy donors. Primers included in the PCR were 60 Vbeta and 13 Jbeta primers. TCRdb keeps only in-frame clones here, not all; method: immunoSEQ multiplex PCR. The data show 150,000 or so clones, with almost 85% seen just once and around 0.98% held by the top ten. The sequencing sample was made of PBMCs. These receptors came from a man aged 25-45 years in good health and CMV-seronegative.

This clone was seen more than once but under ten times. The rearrangement links TRBV10-1 to TRBJ2-3; 9 nucleotides agree with TRBD1. Germline V CDR1 and CDR2: WNHNN, SYGVQD (reference sequence). This CDR3 contains 14 residues. The junction had 7 bases not matched to a gene; V was cut back by 10 bases and J by 2 bases. CDR3 DNA: TGCGCCACCTCGGGGACAGGGACCACAGATACGCAGTATTTT. It specifies CATSGTGTTDTQYF.

This chain connects TRBV29-1 to TRBJ2-2; a weak D match, TRBD2 (6 bases). The CDR3 is 12 residues long. Between the trimmed V and J ends, which lost 4 bases and 8 bases, there was a span of 11 bases. Germline V gene data show CDR1 as SQVTM and CDR2 as ANQGSEA. CDR3 amino acids: CSVGLGGGELFF. The CDR3 DNA is TGCAGCGTTGGATTGGGAGGAGGGGAGCTGTTTTTT.

This clone came up once. The chain employs TRBV28 and TRBJ2-3; 7 nucleotides line up with TRBD1. Germline V gene sequence: CDR1 MDHEN, CDR2 SYDVKM. The CDR3 consists of 15 residues. V trimming: 4 bases; J trimming: 3 bases; junction bases outside the gene matches: 7. The CDR3 DNA sequence: TGTGCCAGCAGTTCCGGGACAGCGATGACAGATACGCAGTATTTT. This translates into CASSSGTAMTDTQYF.

V and J are TRBV5-8 and TRBJ2-7, with TRBD2 matching over 8 bases. Unmatched junction bases numbered 11, after V lost 7 bases and J lost 5 bases. The CDR3 extends over 14 amino acids. Germline V CDR1 and CDR2: SGHTS, YDEGEE. CDR3 sequence reads: CASRRLASIHEQYF. CDR3 sequence (DNA): TGTGCCAGCCGACGACTAGCGAGTATCCACGAGCAGTACTTC.

In DNA, the CDR3 is TGCGCCAGCAGTGAGTCGAGGGACAGGGGTGAAGCTTTCTTT. Translation: CASSESRDRGEAFF. This rearrangement joins TRBV10-1 to TRBJ1-1; 10 bases are a match to TRBD1. J lost 7 bases, V lost 0 bases, and 2 bases had no gene match. The germline V gene encodes CDR1 WNHNN and CDR2 SYGVQD (reference sequence). This CDR3 contains 14 residues.

The table lists this clone with a few counts. The chain combines TRBV27 with TRBJ1-5; D is unresolved. Trimming took off 0 bases at V and 9 bases at J, with 12 bases between the two ends. This CDR3 is built from 14 residues. CDR1 MNHEY and CDR2 SMNVEV come from the germline V gene (reference sequence). The CDR3: CASSLSGRIRPQHF. CDR3 DNA: TGTGCCAGCAGTTTATCCGGCAGGATAAGGCCCCAGCATTTT.

The rearrangement uses TRBV27 and TRBJ1-6; tentative D call: TRBD1 (6 bases). This CDR3 has 15 residues. Trimming stripped 10 bases from V and 1 base from J, with 14 bases between. Per germline, CDR1 MNHEY and CDR2 SMNVEV (reference sequence). DNA for the CDR3: TGTGCCACCGGACAGTCTATGTCCTATAATTCACCCCTCCACTTT. Translating it yields CATGQSMSYNSPLHF.

The rearrangement joins TRBV25-1 to TRBJ2-2, with 8 bases identical to TRBD1. CDR3 size: 16 residues. Germline V gene sequence: CDR1 MGHDK, CDR2 SYGVNS. V trimming: 3 bases; J trimming: 3 bases; junction bases outside the gene matches: 6. The CDR3 here is CASSDPGTGYTGELFF. The CDR3 DNA reads as TGTGCCAGCAGTGATCCCGGGACAGGCTACACCGGGGAGCTGTTTTTT.

This clone was seen only once. The V gene is TRBV4-2, the J gene TRBJ2-1; perhaps TRBD2 as D (7 bases). The germline V gene encodes CDR1 LGHNA and CDR2 YNFKEQ. The CDR3 is 20 amino acids. Trimming stripped 2 bases from V and 3 bases from J, with 26 bases between. CDR3 in amino acids: CASSQYLSGGAESYYNEQFF. The CDR3, as DNA: TGTGCCAGCAGCCAATACCTTTCGGGGGGCGCAGAGTCGTACTACAATGAGCAGTTCTTC.

This clone was seen only a few times. The gene calls are TRBV9 and TRBJ2-3; 10 bases are a match to TRBD2. V gave up 7 bases and J gave up 4 bases; unmatched junction bases: 12. Germline V gives CDR1 SGDLS, CDR2 YYNGEE. The CDR3 extends over 16 amino acids. CDR3: CASSPGAGGPSDTQYF. The CDR3 nucleotides read TGTGCCAGCTCCCCCGGAGCGGGAGGGCCTTCAGATACGCAGTATTTT. Full variable domain (rest looked up from reference TRBV9 and TRBJ2-3): DSGVTQTPKHLITATGQRVTLRCSPRSGDLSVYWYQQSLDQGLQFLIQYYNGEERAKGNILERFSAQQFPDLHSELNLSSLELGDSALYFCASSPGAGGPSDTQYFGPGTRLTVL.

This clone was detected once. The CDR3 protein is CASSFPPGGTNTEAFF. The CDR3 DNA reads TGTGCCAGCAGTTTCCCGCCAGGGGGAACGAACACTGAAGCTTTCTTT. This sequence joins TRBV28 and TRBJ1-1; 7 positions agree with TRBD1. The CDR3 extends over 16 amino acids. V shed 3 bases, J shed 1 base, and the junction held 8 bases outside the gene matches. Germline CDR1 reads MDHEN; CDR2 reads SYDVKM. Variable domain in full (rest from reference TRBV28 and TRBJ1-1): DVKVTQSSRYLVKRTGEKVFLECVQDMDHENMFWYRQDPGLGLRLIYFSYDVKMKEKGDIPEGYSVSREKKERFSLILESASTNQTSMYLCASSFPPGGTNTEAFFGQGTRLTVV.

This clone was seen only once. The J gene is TRBJ1-2, the V gene TRBV7-2, with D possibly TRBD1 on 6 matching bases. The ends were cut back, 5 bases at V and 4 bases at J, with 17 bases in the middle. The CDR3 contains 15 residues. Looked up from germline, CDR1 is SGHTA and CDR2 is FQGNSA. CDR3 sequence reads: CASSPLGGGGYGYTF. CDR3 DNA sequence: TGTGCCAGCAGCCCCTTAGGGGGGGGCGGCTATGGCTACACCTTC.

The V and J genes are TRBV11-3 and TRBJ2-7, with D possibly TRBD2 on 6 matching bases. The V and J ends lost 3 bases and 6 bases respectively, with 15 bases between them. Germline loops: CDR1 SGHNT, CDR2 YENEEA. The CDR3 runs 14 residues. The CDR3 sequence is CASSFMTSPSEQYF. The CDR3 DNA sequence: TGTGCCAGCAGCTTTATGACTAGTCCGAGCGAGCAGTACTTC.

V gene TRBV30 combines with J gene TRBJ1-2, with D hard to call. The CDR3 is 15 amino acids. Germline loops: CDR1 GTSNPN, CDR2 SVGIG (reference sequence). Trimming pared 3 bases from V and 0 bases from J, leaving 14 bases between. CDR3 nucleotide sequence: TGTGCCTGGAGCCAATATTCCTCGGCTAACTATGGCTACACCTTC. It is translated as CAWSQYSSANYGYTF.

This rearrangement joins TRBV5-4 to TRBJ2-5; tentatively, D is TRBD2 (5 bases). The V gene's germline CDR1 is SGHNT and CDR2 YYREEE (reference sequence). The CDR3 spans 13 residues. V shed 2 bases and J shed 4 bases, with 9 bases lying between them. In DNA, the CDR3 is TGTGCCAGCAGCTTACGGGGTACAGAGACCCAGTACTTC. Protein product: CASSLRGTETQYF.

The V and J genes are TRBV25-1 and TRBJ1-4, with 8 positions matching TRBD1. V dropped 5 bases and J dropped 7; count of bases not matched to a gene: 12. The germline gives CDR1 MGHDK, CDR2 SYGVNS. There are 16 residues in the CDR3. CDR3 DNA sequence: TGTGCCAGCAGTTTACCCCGGACAGGGTTCCTTGAAAAACTGTTTTTT. Translation: CASSLPRTGFLEKLFF.

J is TRBJ1-5 and V is TRBV2, with 10 bases aligning to TRBD1. CDR1 and CDR2 from the germline V gene are SNHLY and FYNNEI. This CDR3 comprises 15 residues. V shed 4 bases and J 7 bases; nucleotides not matched to a gene: 7. Written as DNA, the CDR3 is TGTGCCAGCAGTGCCAGACAGGGGGCCGGGCAGCCCCAGCATTTT. This encodes CASSARQGAGQPQHF.

The chain employs TRBV27 and TRBJ2-3, with D possibly being TRBD2 (7 bases). CDR1 is MNHEY, CDR2 SMNVEV, per germline (reference sequence). The germline V and J ends were trimmed by 1 base and 2 bases, with 19 bases remaining between them. The CDR3 has 18 residues. For the CDR3, the DNA is TGTGCCAGCAGTTTATTCAGCGGGGTAGGGGGATTCACAGATACGCAGTATTTT. Translating gives CASSLFSGVGGFTDTQYF.